This TCR beta chain emerged from a study of cytomegalovirus exposure and HLA in healthy donors. This PCR relied on a set of 60 Vbeta primers and 13 Jbeta primers. Some clones are missing from TCRdb's copy, which holds only in-frame ones; the method was immunoSEQ multiplex PCR. The sample holds about 160,000 clones, approximately 80% seen once. Germline lookup yields CDR1 LNHDA and CDR2 SQIVND (reference sequence). The CDR3 spans 11 residues. V shed 8 bases and J shed 4 bases, with 5 bases lying between them. Findings and caveats of the study: Accurate HLA-A and HLA-B prediction from TCR beta sequences was reported for most subjects. Common viral pathogens (according to a later analysis) appeared linked to several of the most significant clusters. Productive status was seen about 90% or about 30% of the time for most TCR beta V segments in an earlier analysis. TCR beta chains numbering more than 150 were designated cytomegalovirus-associated.

This clone appeared a single time. Antigen: not known. This TCR was recovered from a woman in her forties or fifties in good health and CMV-seronegative. The sequenced material came from PBMCs. The rearrangement joins TRBV19 to TRBJ2-2, with D unclear. CDR3 protein: CASSSTGELFF. The CDR3 region has the DNA TGTGCCAGTTCTAGCACCGGGGAGCTGTTTTTT.